This TCR beta chain was recorded in a study of cytomegalovirus exposure and HLA in healthy donors (TCRdb year 2017). At the level of the whole study: An earlier analysis of approximately 640 of the donors reported about 250 Gb of sequence data and some 120 million unique TCR beta sequences from roughly 180 million T cells. All discovery cohort repertoires had been generated on a single sequencing platform. Rather than drawing on any new phenotypic data, the later analysis identified candidate immune exposures from TCR beta sequences and the way those sequences occurred across donors. Genome-wide SNP genotypes for about 65% of the roughly 670 donors were used in a later genetic analysis, which treated that subset as a discovery cohort. Because of strong linkage in the cohort, roughly five DR-DQ haplotypes were treated as single units for association and clustering. To predict cytomegalovirus infection status, the study brought together high-throughput TCR immunosequencing, statistical association of individual TCRs with disease status, and machine learning. To study patterns of TCR occurrence, a later analysis re-analyzed previously published TCR beta repertoires from several hundred donors and added high-resolution HLA genotyping. An early release that covered approximately 600 HLA-typed donors contained around 300 gigabases of sequencing data and about 84 million unique TCR sequences. HLA typing covered class I and class II loci at four-digit resolution. Typing coverage varied by locus: roughly 620-630 donors for A, B, C, DRB1 and DQB1; approximately 500 for DQA1; about 570 for DPA1; roughly 450 for DPB1. The study aimed to test whether signatures of past pathogen exposure could be identified by cataloging public T cell receptors. Besides the first cohort of roughly 660 subjects, a separate validation cohort made up of over 100 different subjects was used. Among the approximately 420 genotyped donors, about 83% belonged to the genetic ancestry cluster associated with self-reported Caucasian donors. To decide whether each TCR beta V gene segment behaved as functional or pseudogenic, an earlier analysis of over 500 of the donors relied on high-throughput TCR beta sequencing. The study profiled the T cell repertoires of more than 500 subjects by immunosequencing and related them to cytomegalovirus serostatus. Donor age, sex, ethnicity and CMV serostatus were compiled together with the repertoire data. Among 300 to 450 genotyped donors of the cohort, an average of approximately 240,000 unique TCR beta nucleotide sequences were sequenced per donor, 15% to 20% of them non-productive. Overall study results and their limits: Most TCR sequences were seen in very few donors, while some public TCRs were found in many individuals. In a later analysis, the rate of TCR association differed among HLA loci, with DRB1 alleles having the most associated TCRs and HLA-C alleles having the fewest. In a later analysis, HLA-associated TCR beta chains showed more clonal expansion and lower generation probabilities than non-associated chains that were equally common. Broadly in line with IMGT annotations, most TCR beta V segments showed up in productive rearrangements about 87% or about 30% of the time in an earlier analysis of several hundred of the donors. Three of the identified cytomegalovirus-associated TCR beta chains were confirmed in vitro to be specific for cytomegalovirus antigens. Because HLA typing was missing for some donors at each locus, association tests included only the typed subset. A cluster of highly shared sequence variants was judged likely to represent a technical artifact of the sequencing pipeline. Assigning TCR associations to individual alleles was difficult when HLA alleles, especially DR and DQ, strongly co-occurred. A later analysis found that most CMV-associated TCR beta chains appeared HLA-restricted, with HLA associations seemingly driven largely by CMV exposure. This cohort had only TCR beta chains sequenced, and the lack of alpha or paired-chain data limited which features could be detected. Several of the top co-occurrence clusters appeared to be linked to parvovirus B19, influenza, CMV and Epstein-Barr virus, according to a later analysis. The classifier was reported to diagnose cytomegalovirus status with high specificity and sensitivity in both the original and validation cohorts. Some IMGT-functional V segments, including TRBV6-2 and TRBV6-3, could not be distinguished by the 87-base-pair reads and were therefore excluded. A further reported finding was that TCR beta sequences accurately predicted the HLA-A and HLA-B alleles for most subjects in the first cohort. The authors suggested that the approach could potentially be extended to other disease states and immunological phenotypes. The earlier analysis of about 600 of the donors excluded some 15 rarely observed V segments, including chromosome 9 orphons, because counts were too low. CMV serostatus was the only immune exposure information available for the cohort. At a false discovery rate of 0.05, a later analysis linked some 18,000 TCR beta sequences to specific HLA alleles. Correlated functional status among segregating V segments might be attributable to linkage disequilibrium, but an unknown experimental factor could not be ruled out. In a later genetic analysis, fewer N-insertions in productive TCRs were reported among donors in an Asian-associated ancestry cluster than the roughly 640-donor mean. Presence/absence analyses assumed roughly uniform sequencing depth across donors, an assumption that may not hold. An association between a missense DCLRE1C variant and V-gene and J-gene trimming of TCR beta chains was found in a later genetic analysis and replicated in an independent cohort. A total of roughly 160 TCR beta chains were listed by the study as associated with cytomegalovirus.

V is cut back by 4 bases and J by 5 bases, with 4 bases in the junction unmatched. From its cysteine to its phenylalanine, the CDR3 spans 14 amino acids. Only the CDR3 part of the read is kept: 42 bases, read in frame from the first base. From a lookup of the germline V gene, CDR1 and CDR2 are MDHEN and SYDVKM. The cohort consisted of 600 or so healthy bone marrow donors. At the time of sampling, every cohort member was nominally healthy, though immune exposures that went unrecorded were likely present. The donor was CMV seropositive and was included in the group of 290 or so seropositive cohort members. A peripheral blood sample was collected from each donor, and TCR beta sequencing was performed on peripheral blood mononuclear cells. The Qiagen DNeasy Blood Extraction Kit was used to extract genomic DNA from the blood cell samples. Libraries were made using the immunoSEQ multiplex PCR assay. A mixture of 60 forward primers for TCR Vbeta segments and 13 reverse primers for TCR Jbeta segments was used in the multiplex PCR. The CDR3 region of rearranged TCR beta genes was amplified from genomic DNA with a multiplex PCR assay. On the Illumina HiSeq System, the amplified TCR beta libraries were sequenced as 87-base-pair reads. As for how the authors treated the data: A later analysis counted approximately 74 million unique TCR beta chains across the 670 or so repertoires, and 9 million to 14 million of these chains were shared by at least two donors. To remove PCR and sequencing errors, raw reads were error-corrected and collapsed into unique sequences using a nearest-neighbor algorithm that merged closely related sequences. CDR3 sequences were aligned to IMGT reference sequences to assign V, D and J gene segments. Each retained sequence needed at least a six-nucleotide match to both a V gene segment and a J gene segment. A rearrangement was called productive if the CDR3 had no stop codons and remained in frame with V and J, and every other rearrangement was called non-productive. Following IMGT convention, CDR3 was defined as the stretch from the second conserved V-encoded cysteine to the conserved J-encoded phenylalanine. In an earlier analysis of approximately 500 of the donors, sequences lacking an unambiguous match to a single V gene segment were excluded. An earlier analysis of several hundred of the donors called V segments functional above 56.7% productive rearrangements and segregating when the between-donor standard deviation exceeded 5%. A statistical classification framework was developed to diagnose cytomegalovirus status using the catalog of TCR beta chain sequences. A later analysis assigned V and J genes by comparing TCR nucleotide sequences with IMGT/GENE-DB human TR gene sequences. A later analysis assigned CDR3 sequences and most-parsimonious VDJ recombination scenarios with the TCRdist pipeline. In a later analysis, each TCR beta chain was defined by its CDR3 amino acid sequence together with its V-gene family, and reads without a unique V-gene family were excluded. In a later analysis, several hundred highly shared, low-generation-probability nucleotide sequences were removed to address suspected cross-contamination and a sequencing artifact. For each public chain, a later analysis derived a clonal expansion index from normalized ranks of inferred template counts within each repertoire. Generation probabilities in a later analysis came from a VDJ recombination model fitted to out-of-frame rearrangements, and those results were checked against IGoR. A later analysis scored TCR-TCR, TCR-HLA and TCR-CMV co-occurrence with hypergeometric tests, applying a repertoire-size bias correction to TCR pairs. False discovery rates were estimated in a later analysis by permuting HLA or CMV assignments 20 times. In a later analysis, co-occurring TCRs were grouped with DBSCAN, and TCRdist sequence similarity was added when clustering was performed within HLA-allele-positive subsets. Co-occurrence clustering excluded repertoires with fewer than 30,000 or more than 120,000 public chains, plus five with anomalous nucleotide sharing. TCRdb mirrors the immuneACCESS table, restricted to in-frame sequences. Some clones are absent from its copies; in checked studies, under half trace to an unresolved V gene, and the reason for the others is unknown. The DNA gave D and trimming, while V, J and clone size come from that table. The sample has 89,000 or so clones on record, 84% of them singletons. The biggest ten clones account for 5.6% of the sample.

As concerns this clone: Its antigen remains undetermined. Base-call qualities are not available, and no considerably larger clone is one nucleotide away.

This TCR was recovered from a young woman in good health and CMV-seropositive. The chain employs TRBV28 and TRBJ1-5, with 8 bases in between that match TRBD1. The specimen sequenced was PBMCs. The CDR3 has the sequence CASSSRGPHQPQHF. The nucleotide sequence reads TGTGCCAGCAGTTCCAGGGGGCCCCATCAGCCCCAGCATTTT.